The clone carrying this T cell receptor (beta chain) was detected only a few times. These data belong to a study of technical replicates of blood from a handful of donors. Germline V gives CDR1 SNHLY, CDR2 FYNNEI. Trimming left V 0 bases short and J 0 bases short, with 7 bases between. The CDR3 runs to 15 residues. Generated by immunoSEQ multiplex PCR, the TCRdb table keeps only in-frame clones and is missing some. The sample yields approximately 10,000 clones, 80% to 95% seen once. The clonotype was recovered from a human donor in good health. The J gene is TRBJ2-3, the V gene TRBV2; the D gene is possibly TRBD2 (5 bases). The sequenced sample was PBMCs. The CDR3 DNA reads as TGTGCCAGCAGTGAAGCTAGCGAGAGCACAGATACGCAGTATTTT. This translates into CASSEASESTDTQYF.